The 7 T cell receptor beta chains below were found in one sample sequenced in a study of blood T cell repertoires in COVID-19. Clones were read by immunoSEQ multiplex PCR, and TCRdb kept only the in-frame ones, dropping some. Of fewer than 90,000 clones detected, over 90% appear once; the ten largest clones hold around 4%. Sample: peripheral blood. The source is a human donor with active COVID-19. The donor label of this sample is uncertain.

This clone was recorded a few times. CDR3 sequence reads: CASSYTRGYEQYF. The CDR3 coding sequence is TGTGCCAGCAGTTACACCAGAGGGTACGAGCAGTACTTC. The genes are TRBV6-5 and TRBJ2-7; TRBD2 might be the D (5 bases). V lost 2 bases, J lost 4 bases, and 9 bases lay in between. This CDR3 is built from 13 residues. Germline values: CDR1 MNHEY, CDR2 SVGAGI.

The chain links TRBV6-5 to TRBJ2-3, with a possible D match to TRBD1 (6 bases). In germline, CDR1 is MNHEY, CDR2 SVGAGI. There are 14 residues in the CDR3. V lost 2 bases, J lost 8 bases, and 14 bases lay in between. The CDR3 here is CASSYVGAVGTQYF. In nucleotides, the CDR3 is TGTGCCAGCAGTTACGTGGGGGCGGTAGGTACGCAGTATTTT.

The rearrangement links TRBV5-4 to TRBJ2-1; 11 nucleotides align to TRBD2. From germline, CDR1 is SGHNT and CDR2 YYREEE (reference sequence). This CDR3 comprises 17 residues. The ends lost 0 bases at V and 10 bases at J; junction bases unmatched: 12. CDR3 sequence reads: CASSLGSGGATSNEQFF. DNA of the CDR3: TGTGCCAGCAGCTTGGGTAGCGGGGGGGCCACTAGTAACGAGCAGTTCTTC.

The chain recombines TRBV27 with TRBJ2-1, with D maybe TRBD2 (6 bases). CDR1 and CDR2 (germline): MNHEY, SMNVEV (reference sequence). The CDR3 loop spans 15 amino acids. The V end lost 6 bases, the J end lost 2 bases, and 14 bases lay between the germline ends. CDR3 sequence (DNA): TGTGCCAGCAGACGGGACTCCTCACCCTACAATGAGCAGTTCTTC. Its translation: CASRRDSSPYNEQFF.

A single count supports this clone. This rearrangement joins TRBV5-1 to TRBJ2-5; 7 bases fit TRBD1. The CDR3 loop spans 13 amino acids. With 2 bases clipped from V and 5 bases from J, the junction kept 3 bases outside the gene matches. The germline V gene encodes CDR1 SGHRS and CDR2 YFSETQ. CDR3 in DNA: TGCGCCAGCAGCTTCGGACAGGCTGAGACCCAGTACTTC. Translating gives CASSFGQAETQYF. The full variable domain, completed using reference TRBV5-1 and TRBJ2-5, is KAGVTQTPRYLIKTRGQQVTLSCSPISGHRSVSWYQQTPGQGLQFLFEYFSETQRNKGNFPGRFSGRQFSNSRSEMNVSTLELGDSALYLCASSFGQAETQYFGPGTRLLVL.

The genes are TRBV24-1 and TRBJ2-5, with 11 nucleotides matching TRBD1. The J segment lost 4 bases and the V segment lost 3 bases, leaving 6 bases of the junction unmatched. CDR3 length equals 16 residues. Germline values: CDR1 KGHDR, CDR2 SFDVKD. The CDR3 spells CATSDTGQGAGETQYF. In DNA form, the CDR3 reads TGTGCCACCAGTGATACCGGACAGGGGGCGGGAGAGACCCAGTACTTC.

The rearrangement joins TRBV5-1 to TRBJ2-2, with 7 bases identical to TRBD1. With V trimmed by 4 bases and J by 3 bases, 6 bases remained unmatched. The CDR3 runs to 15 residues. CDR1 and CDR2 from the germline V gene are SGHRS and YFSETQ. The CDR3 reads CASSPRQGDTGELFF. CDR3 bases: TGCGCCAGCAGCCCCCGTCAGGGGGACACCGGGGAGCTGTTTTTT.